The 10 T cell receptor beta chains below come from one sample, sequenced in a study of T-cell reconstitution after alpha-beta-depleted transplantation in children. The TCRbeta library was prepared with unique molecular identifiers. One entry per CDR3 protein, called by TCRdb with MiXCR from the PCR reads. In the table there are some 830,000 distinct CDR3 sequences, 15% to 20% of which are singletons. The material sequenced was PBMCs, mostly from graft donor cells, taken 360 days after TCRalphabeta/CD19-depleted stem cell transplant. The receptor set was obtained from a male patient aged 5 to 17 who had a stem cell transplant for acute lymphoblastic leukemia, so the T cells may come from the graft donor.

To note about this clonotype: One end of the junction is discordant with germline, which a read error may explain. The chain is built from TRBV20-1 and TRBJ2-7; no firm D call. The germline V gene encodes CDR1 DFQATT and CDR2 SNEGSKA (reference sequence). The CDR3 contains 14 residues. The DNA for the CDR3 is TGCAGTGCCAGAGACCCCACCTATTCCTACGAGCAGTACTTC. Translated: CSARDPTYSYEQYF.

This clonotype was recorded many times. At one end, the junction sequence differs from germline, possibly due to a read error. The chain employs TRBV27 and TRBJ2-1; D uncertain. In germline, CDR1 is MNHEY, CDR2 SMNVEV (reference sequence). CDR3 length: 13 residues. In nucleotides, the CDR3 is TGCGCCAGCAGCTTCGGTCCATACAATGAGCAGTTCTTC. It specifies CASSFGPYNEQFF.

This clonotype was picked up a small number of times. The rearrangement joins TRBV27 to TRBJ2-1; D is perhaps TRBD2 (5 bases). Per the germline V gene, CDR1 is MNHEY and CDR2 is SMNVEV (reference sequence). The CDR3 is made up of 17 amino acids. With 5 bases removed from V and 7 bases from J, the gap between germline ends came to 24 bases. CDR3 DNA sequence: TGTGCCAGCAGTCTCCCCGAGTTTGGACCCCGGGGAAATGAGCAGTTCTTC. Residues: CASSLPEFGPRGNEQFF.

This clonotype occurred many times. The chain employs TRBV2 and TRBJ2-1; D tentatively fits TRBD1 or TRBD2 (5 bases each). Germline-derived CDR1 and CDR2 are SNHLY and FYNNEI. V dropped 6 bases and J dropped 10 bases, with 13 bases sitting between them. The CDR3 spans 12 residues. CDR3 coding DNA: TGTGCCAGCAGGTGGGGGAGTGGAGAGCAGTTCTTC. Translation gives CASRWGSGEQFF. The variable domain in full, with the rest retrieved from reference TRBV2 and TRBJ2-1, is EPEVTQTPSHQVTQMGQEVILRCVPISNHLYFYWYRQILGQKVEFLVSFYNNEISEKSEIFDDQFSVERPDGSNFTLKIRSTKLEDSAMYFCASRWGSGEQFFGPGTRLTVL.

The sample holds a few counts of this clonotype. The rearrangement joins TRBV27 to TRBJ1-6; tentative D call: TRBD1 (6 bases). This CDR3 is built from 15 residues. The germline CDR1 and CDR2 sequences are MNHEY and SMNVEV (reference sequence). Trimming cost V 1 base and J 6 bases, with 10 bases left between them. The DNA of the CDR3 is TGTGCCAGCAGTTTATGGGGGGCAGCTAATTCACCCCTCCACTTT. Protein product: CASSLWGAANSPLHF.

This clonotype was recorded at least ten times. The J gene is TRBJ2-4, the V gene TRBV3-1; the D is unclear. This CDR3 contains 14 residues. Germline CDR1 and CDR2: LGHDT and YNNKEL (reference sequence). Trimming pared 2 bases from V and 0 bases from J, leaving 5 bases between. The CDR3 region is CASSQRLAKNIQYF. DNA for the CDR3: TGTGCCAGCAGCCAACGTTTAGCCAAAAACATTCAGTACTTC.

This clonotype has more than one count but fewer than ten. The chain joins TRBV18 to TRBJ2-7, with no clear D. This CDR3 is 15 amino acids long. Germline CDR1 reads KGHSH; CDR2 reads LQKENI. V shed 6 bases and J shed 3 bases, with 18 bases lying between them. The CDR3 spells CASSDRGSGNYEQYF. Written as DNA, the CDR3 is TGTGCCAGCTCCGACCGAGGTTCCGGAAACTACGAGCAGTACTTC.

This sequence joins TRBV12-5 and TRBJ2-7; maybe TRBD1 (6 bases). Germline V lookup: CDR1 LGHNT, CDR2 FRNRAP. The CDR3 sequence is 13 residues long. Trimming removed 1 base at V and 4 bases at J, with 8 bases between. CDR3 nucleotide sequence: TGTGCTAGTGGTTTGGCCAGGGGATACGAGCAGTACTTC. Its protein is CASGLARGYEQYF.

This clonotype was recorded a few times. This chain joins TRBV3-1 and TRBJ2-7; D may correspond to TRBD1 or TRBD2 (7 bases each). Germline CDR1 reads LGHDT; CDR2 reads YNNKEL (reference sequence). CDR3 size: 19 residues. Trimming shortened V by 4 bases and J by 3 bases, and 28 bases separated the two germline ends. CDR3 loop: CASSPGGAGSVLVGYEQYF. For the CDR3, the DNA is TGTGCCAGCAGCCCAGGGGGGGCAGGGTCGGTTCTTGTGGGCTACGAGCAGTACTTC.

This clonotype was seen more than once but under ten times. CDR3 nucleotides: TGCAGCGTTTCCGGGACAGGGTTATATCAGCCCCAGCATTTT. It specifies CSVSGTGLYQPQHF. The rearrangement links TRBV29-1 to TRBJ1-5, with 9 bases lining up with TRBD1. Germline lookup yields CDR1 SQVTM and CDR2 ANQGSEA. The junction had 7 bases not matched to a gene; V was cut back by 5 bases and J by 5 bases. The CDR3 runs 14 residues.